This entry features one TCR beta chain sequence. The V and J ends lost 4 bases and 7 bases respectively, with 15 bases between them. Germline V gene data show CDR1 as MNHEY and CDR2 as SVGEGT. CDR3 length equals 14 residues. Primed by a sample-barcoded 5' primer and a J-beta primer mix, a second PCR proceeded for 7 to 11 cycles. TCRdb redid the calling of the 5' RACE reads with MiXCR, one entry per CDR3 protein. This sample has fewer than 800,000 distinct CDR3 sequences, with approximately 49% found just once. This specimen belongs to a study of blood T cells in healthy people across ages. The sequenced sample consisted of blood. The V call is TRBV6-2 or TRBV6-3, the J call TRBJ2-3; D might be TRBD1 or TRBD2, each matching 5 bases. This TCR was recovered from a woman between 55 and 75 years old in good health. The CDR3 is CASSSGTPRNTQYF. The CDR3 nucleotides read TGTGCCAGCAGTTCCGGGACCCCCCGTAATACGCAGTATTTT.